The clone carrying this TCR beta chain has a handful of counts. The antigen remains undetermined. The source of the sample is a study of human T cells and chemical hapten exposure. Study results and limitations: Unchanged with DPC sensitization were TCRs above 1 in 1000 frequency.

Authors' data handling: Samples had a median of around 88,000 TCRs, ranging about 20,000 to 700,000. TCRdb reprocessed the RACE reads with MiXCR, giving one entry per CDR3 protein. The V and J calls reflect TCRdb's pipeline rather than the authors' work. The data contain under 40,000 distinct CDR3 sequences, 5% to 7% of them singletons. Specified time point: patch test 1, 2 weeks after DPC sensitization. As for treatment: therapeutic diphenylcyclopropenone sensitization with weekly scalp DPC. The study extracted total RNA from unfractionated whole blood. Each patch test followed a blood draw. Every donor had alopecia and was 18 to 70 years old; all were suitable for DPC. The CDR3 runs to 16 residues. The trim removed 2 bases at V and 5 bases at J, leaving 6 bases unmatched. Germline values: CDR1 SNHLY, CDR2 FYNNEI.

Specimen: whole blood, collected in connection with sensitization to the hapten diphenylcyclopropenone (DPC). The chain links TRBV2 to TRBJ2-3; 11 nucleotides agree with TRBD2. The TCR comes from a woman between 25 and 40 years old with alopecia areata. Some clones in this sample may be carry-over from other donors' samples. The CDR3 protein is CASSERSGGARDTQYF. CDR3 bases: TGTGCCAGCAGTGAACGTAGCGGGGGGGCCAGAGATACGCAGTATTTT. Looking up the rest from reference TRBV2 and TRBJ2-3 gives the full variable domain: EPEVTQTPSHQVTQMGQEVILRCVPISNHLYFYWYRQILGQKVEFLVSFYNNEISEKSEIFDDQFSVERPDGSNFTLKIRSTKLEDSAMYFCASSERSGGARDTQYFGPGTRLTVL.